A selection of T cell receptor beta chains follows, all from one sample in a study of T cells expressing NK-cell markers. TCRdb reprocessed the 5' RACE reads, with one entry per CDR3 protein and no DNA. Its clone listing holds a few hundred thousand distinct CDR3 sequences. Specimen: blood T cells: a sorted CD56 or NKG2C T cell subset, CD4+ or CD8+ T cells, or bulk PBMC T cells (not recorded which). The receptors stem from a man aged 18-70 years in good health. The CDR3 runs from the conserved cysteine through the conserved F or W.

>TRBJ2-7|TRBV5-8
CASSWTGGIEQYF
>TRBJ1-5|TRBV20-1
CSASQGSRRNQPQHF
>TRBJ1-2|TRBV6-5
CASSYGGSKSYGYTF
>TRBJ2-2|TRBV9
CASNQQGPTTGELFF
>TRBJ1-4|TRBV7-9
CASSKPGQSNEKLFF
>TRBJ2-7|TRBV5-1
CASSASYEQYF
>TRBJ2-3|TRBV2
CASSVWGAPTQYF
>TRBJ1-1|TRBV20-1
CSARGFVLLGGSNTEAFF
>TRBJ2-7|TRBV9
CASSVSSGGAYEQYF
>TRBJ1-2|TRBV28
CASGFPQDSGTYTF
>TRBJ2-3|TRBV24-1
CATSDPTGAFGTDTQYF
>TRBJ2-3|TRBV20-1
CSGGTTDTQYF
>TRBJ2-3|TRBV11-1
CASRPLGYRKWTDQNTDTQYF
>TRBJ2-1|TRBV7-9
CASRSSGTTEQFF
>TRBJ2-7|TRBV2
CASSGAGGPEQYF
>TRBJ2-5|TRBV7-7
CASSIAGKGETQYF
>TRBJ1-1|TRBV18
CASSPRSQGPRTEAFF
>TRBJ2-2|TRBV7-8
CASRSRRETNTGELFF
>TRBJ2-3|TRBV18
CASSPRGSSTDTQYF
>TRBJ2-5|TRBV11-2
CASSLSLAGGRETQYF
>TRBJ2-7|TRBV11-2
CASSIKVGVVEQYF
>TRBJ2-3|TRBV19
CASKAGLAGTQYF